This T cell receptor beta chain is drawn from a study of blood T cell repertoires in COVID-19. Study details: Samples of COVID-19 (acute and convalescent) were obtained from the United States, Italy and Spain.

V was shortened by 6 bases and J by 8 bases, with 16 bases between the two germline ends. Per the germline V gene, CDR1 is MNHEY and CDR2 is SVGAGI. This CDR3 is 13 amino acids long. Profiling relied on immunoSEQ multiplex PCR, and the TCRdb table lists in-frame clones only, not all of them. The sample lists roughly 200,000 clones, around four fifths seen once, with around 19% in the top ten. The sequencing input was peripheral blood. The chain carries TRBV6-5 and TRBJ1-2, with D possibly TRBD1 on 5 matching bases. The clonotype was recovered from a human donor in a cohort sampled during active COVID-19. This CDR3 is CASRVRVGGGYTF. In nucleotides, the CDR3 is TGTGCCAGCAGAGTCAGGGTGGGTGGAGGCTACACCTTC.